These T cell receptor beta chains were read from a single sample in a study of OX40 agonist ivuxolimab in advanced cancers. The table came from immunoSEQ multiplex PCR; TCRdb's copy has only in-frame clones and leaves some out. The sample records over 30,000 clones, roughly 90% being singletons. Sequenced material: CD4+ or CD8+ T cells sorted from blood, taken in a trial of the OX40 agonist ivuxolimab. The receptors were sampled from an adult with an advanced solid tumor such as melanoma, head and neck, liver or kidney cancer. The conserved cysteine and the conserved F or W are not part of the CDR3 here.

14,TRBV7-9,TRBJ2-5,ASSLGGKQGRDSQY
14,TRBV5-1,TRBJ2-7,ASSLGLAVSSYEQY
13,TRBV4-1,TRBJ1-3,ASSLTFRDRNTIY
12,TRBV10-3,TRBJ1-5,AISQDRSNQPQH
14,TRBV7-9,TRBJ1-3,ASSLGPNRAGNTIY
15,TRBV5-1,TRBJ2-2,ASTLRTSGANTGELF
15,TRBV19,TRBJ2-2,ASSRVAGGPNTGELF
11,TRBV18,TRBJ2-3,ASSPGNQDTQY
16,TRBV10-3,TRBJ2-5,AISEGSSWGQEQETQY
14,TRBV5-5,TRBJ1-1,ASSTAVQQMNTEAF
13,TRBV5-1,TRBJ1-2,ASSLLTGVDYGYT
13,TRBV19,-,ASSIGQGALDEQY
14,TRBV6-5,TRBJ1-3,ASSYSNRLSGNTIY
12,TRBV7-9,TRBJ2-4,ASSIQGTKNIQY
12,TRBV10-1,TRBJ2-1,ASSPGLAQMGQF
13,TRBV9,TRBJ1-3,ASSVEGFSGNTIY
11,TRBV7-9,TRBJ1-5,ASSLSPNQPQH
11,TRBV2,TRBJ1-2,ASSEWGYYGYT
11,TRBV28,TRBJ2-7,ASSSFMVAEQY
10,TRBV2,TRBJ1-5,ASSVRNQPQH
13,TRBV7-2,TRBJ1-6,ASSRDRVLGSPLH
13,TRBV21-1,TRBJ2-2,ASSNLGKNTGELF
15,TRBV7-9,TRBJ2-5,ASSFPGLAGLQETQY
10,TRBV29-1,TRBJ2-7,SVGGRVDEQY
12,TRBV2,TRBJ1-6,ASIFEGVRASLH
12,TRBV6-5,TRBJ2-3,ASRVAGGLDTQY
13,TRBV19,TRBJ2-1,ASWGLAGGRPEQF
12,TRBV2,TRBJ2-7,ASRPGQGTYEQY
14,TRBV6-6,TRBJ1-6,ASSPRGSSYNSPLH
12,TRBV28,TRBJ1-4,ASSKGMVDEKLF
11,TRBV5-4,TRBJ2-3,ASSFGDTDTQY
10,TRBV5-4,TRBJ2-7,ASSQDNYEQY
10,TRBV28,TRBJ1-2,ATGSGGYGYT
10,TRBV18,TRBJ2-5,ASSPESETQY
13,TRBV7-3,TRBJ2-2,ASSPSGGVTGELF
9,TRBV6-6,TRBJ2-1,ASSQYNEQF
13,TRBV4-2,TRBJ2-3,ASSQDPARANTQY
12,TRBV19,TRBJ2-4,ASSETGSSDIQY
14,TRBV11-3,TRBJ2-3,ASSSGSGGPTDTQY
14,TRBV27,TRBJ2-1,ASSLWAGGSYNEQF
10,TRBV9,TRBJ2-4,ASSASSGVQY
11,TRBV4-1,TRBJ2-7,ASSQADRYEQY
12,TRBV2,TRBJ2-5,ASSAAYFQETQY
14,TRBV2,TRBJ2-1,ASSTLSGGYDNEQF
13,TRBV5-5,TRBJ2-7,ASSQGTGVYYEQY
13,TRBV15,TRBJ2-7,ATSRDQRSSYEQY
11,TRBV18,TRBJ1-1,ASSPSGNTEAF
12,TRBV7-8,TRBJ1-2,ASSSSTRGVGYT
11,TRBV4-1,TRBJ2-5,ASSQGPQETQY
10,TRBV2,TRBJ2-1,ASSPRYNEQF
12,TRBV11-2,TRBJ2-7,ASSSLYRGYEQY
12,TRBV27,TRBJ2-1,ASSRGSSYNEQF
13,TRBV11-2,TRBJ2-4,ASSFFAREYWIQY
13,TRBV5-4,TRBJ1-2,ASSSRTGGDYGYT